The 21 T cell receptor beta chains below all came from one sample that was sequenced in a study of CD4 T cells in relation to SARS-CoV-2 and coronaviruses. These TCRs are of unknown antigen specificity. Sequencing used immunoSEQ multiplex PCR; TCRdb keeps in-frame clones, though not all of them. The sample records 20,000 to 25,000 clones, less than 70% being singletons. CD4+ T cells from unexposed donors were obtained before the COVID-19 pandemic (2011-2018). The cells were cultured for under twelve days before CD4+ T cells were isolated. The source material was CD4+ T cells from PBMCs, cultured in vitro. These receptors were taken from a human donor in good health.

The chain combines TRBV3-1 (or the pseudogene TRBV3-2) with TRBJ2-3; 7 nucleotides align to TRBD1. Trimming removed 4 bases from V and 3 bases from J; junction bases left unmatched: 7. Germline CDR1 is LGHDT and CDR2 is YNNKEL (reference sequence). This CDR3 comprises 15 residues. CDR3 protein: CASSLGQDGTDTQYF. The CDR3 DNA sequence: TGTGCCAGCAGCCTTGGACAGGACGGGACAGATACGCAGTATTTT.

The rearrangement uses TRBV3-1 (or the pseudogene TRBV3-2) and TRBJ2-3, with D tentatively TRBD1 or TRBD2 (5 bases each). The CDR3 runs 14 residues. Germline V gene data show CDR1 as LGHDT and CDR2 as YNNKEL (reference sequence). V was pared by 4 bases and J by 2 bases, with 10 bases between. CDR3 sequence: CASSLGPLTDTQYF. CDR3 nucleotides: TGTGCCAGCAGCCTGGGACCTCTCACAGATACGCAGTATTTT.

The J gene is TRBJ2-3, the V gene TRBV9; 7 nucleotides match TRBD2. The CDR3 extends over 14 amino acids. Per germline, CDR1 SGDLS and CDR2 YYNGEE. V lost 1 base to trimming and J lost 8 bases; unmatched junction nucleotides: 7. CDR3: CASSVRRGGGTQYF. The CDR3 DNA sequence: TGTGCCAGCAGCGTACGTCGCGGGGGTGGTACGCAGTATTTT.

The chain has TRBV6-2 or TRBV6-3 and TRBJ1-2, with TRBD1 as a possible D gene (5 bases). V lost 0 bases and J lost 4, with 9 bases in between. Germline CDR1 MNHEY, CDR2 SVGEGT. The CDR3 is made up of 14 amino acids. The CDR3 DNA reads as TGTGCCAGCAGTTACTCCTCAGGGACCTATGGCTACACCTTC. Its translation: CASSYSSGTYGYTF.

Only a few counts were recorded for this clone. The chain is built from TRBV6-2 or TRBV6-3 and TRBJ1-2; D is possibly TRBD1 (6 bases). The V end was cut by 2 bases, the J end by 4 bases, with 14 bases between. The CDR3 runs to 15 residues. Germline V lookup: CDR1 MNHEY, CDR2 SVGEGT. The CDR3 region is CASSYGRGGGYGYTF. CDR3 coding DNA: TGTGCCAGCAGTTACGGCAGGGGAGGTGGCTATGGCTACACCTTC.

The CDR3 DNA reads as TGTGCCAGCAGCGTTGTATGGACACCCTACGAGCAGTACTTC. This codes for CASSVVWTPYEQYF. The chain couples TRBV7-9 to TRBJ2-7; a weak D match, TRBD1 (5 bases). Germline V gene sequence: CDR1 SEHNR, CDR2 FQNEAQ (reference sequence). The length of the CDR3 is 14 residues. The germline V and J ends were trimmed by 5 bases and 2 bases, with 13 bases remaining between them. Full variable domain (missing parts from reference TRBV7-9 and TRBJ2-7): DTGVSQNPRHKITKRGQNVTFRCDPISEHNRLYWYRQTLGQGPEFLTYFQNEAQLEKSRLLSDRFSAERPKGSFSTLEIQRTEQGDSAMYLCASSVVWTPYEQYFGPGTRLTVT.

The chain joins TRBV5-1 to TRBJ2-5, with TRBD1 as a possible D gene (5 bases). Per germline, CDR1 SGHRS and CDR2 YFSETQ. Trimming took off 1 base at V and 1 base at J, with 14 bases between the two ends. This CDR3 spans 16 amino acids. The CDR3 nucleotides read TGCGCCAGCAGCTTGCGTGACAGATCGTTCCAAGAGACCCAGTACTTC. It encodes CASSLRDRSFQETQYF. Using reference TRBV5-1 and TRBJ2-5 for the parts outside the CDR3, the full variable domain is KAGVTQTPRYLIKTRGQQVTLSCSPISGHRSVSWYQQTPGQGLQFLFEYFSETQRNKGNFPGRFSGRQFSNSRSEMNVSTLELGDSALYLCASSLRDRSFQETQYFGPGTRLLVL.

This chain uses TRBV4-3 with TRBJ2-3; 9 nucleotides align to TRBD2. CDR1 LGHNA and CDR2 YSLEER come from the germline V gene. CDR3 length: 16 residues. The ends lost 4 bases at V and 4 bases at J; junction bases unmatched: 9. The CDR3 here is CASSPSRAGGADTQYF. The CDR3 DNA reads TGCGCCAGCAGCCCCAGTCGGGCGGGAGGGGCAGATACGCAGTATTTT.

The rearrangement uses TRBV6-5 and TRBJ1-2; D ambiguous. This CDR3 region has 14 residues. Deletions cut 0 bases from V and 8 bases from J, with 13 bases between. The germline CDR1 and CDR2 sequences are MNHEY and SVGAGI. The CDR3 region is CASSYSFTVGGYTF. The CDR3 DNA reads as TGTGCCAGCAGTTACTCGTTTACAGTGGGAGGCTACACCTTC.

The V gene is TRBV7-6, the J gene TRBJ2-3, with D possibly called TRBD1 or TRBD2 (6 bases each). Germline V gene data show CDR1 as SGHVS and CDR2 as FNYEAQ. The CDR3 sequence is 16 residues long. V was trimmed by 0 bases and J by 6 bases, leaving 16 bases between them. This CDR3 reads CASSLAGGQGWDTQYF. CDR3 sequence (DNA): TGTGCCAGCAGCTTAGCTGGGGGGCAGGGATGGGATACGCAGTATTTT.

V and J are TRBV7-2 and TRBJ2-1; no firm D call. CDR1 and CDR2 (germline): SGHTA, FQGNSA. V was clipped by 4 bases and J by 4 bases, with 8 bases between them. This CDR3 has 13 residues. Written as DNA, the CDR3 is TGTGCCAGCAGCTCTGATTATTACAATGAGCAGTTCTTC. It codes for CASSSDYYNEQFF.

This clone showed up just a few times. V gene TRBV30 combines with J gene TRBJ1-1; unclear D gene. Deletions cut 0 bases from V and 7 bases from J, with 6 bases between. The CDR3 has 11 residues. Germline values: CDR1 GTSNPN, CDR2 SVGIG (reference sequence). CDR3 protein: CAWSVSGEAFF. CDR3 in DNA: TGTGCCTGGAGTGTTTCCGGTGAAGCTTTCTTT. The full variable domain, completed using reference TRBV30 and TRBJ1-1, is SQTIHQWPATLVQPVGSPLSLECTVEGTSNPNLYWYRQAAGRGLQLLFYSVGIGQISSEVPQNLSASRPQDRQFILSSKKLLLSDSGFYLCAWSVSGEAFFGQGTRLTVV.

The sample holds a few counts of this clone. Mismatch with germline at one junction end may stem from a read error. The CDR3 sequence: CASSPRGLGDLIF. CDR3 bases: TGCGCCAGCAGCCCGCGAGGGTTGGGTGATCTCATCTTT. The rearrangement links TRBV5-1 to TRBJ1-1; D ambiguous. The CDR3 is 13 residues long. CDR1 and CDR2 (germline): SGHRS, YFSETQ.

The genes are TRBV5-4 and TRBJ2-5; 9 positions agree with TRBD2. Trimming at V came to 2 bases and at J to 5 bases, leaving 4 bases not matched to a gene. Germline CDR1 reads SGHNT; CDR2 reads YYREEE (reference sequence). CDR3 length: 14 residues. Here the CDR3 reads CASSFSGSGETQYF. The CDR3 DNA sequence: TGTGCCAGCAGCTTTAGCGGGAGCGGGGAGACCCAGTACTTC. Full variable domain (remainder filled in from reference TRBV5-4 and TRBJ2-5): ETGVTQSPTHLIKTRGQQVTLRCSSQSGHNTVSWYQQALGQGPQFIFQYYREEENGRGNFPPRFSGLQFPNYSSELNVNALELDDSALYLCASSFSGSGETQYFGPGTRLLVL.

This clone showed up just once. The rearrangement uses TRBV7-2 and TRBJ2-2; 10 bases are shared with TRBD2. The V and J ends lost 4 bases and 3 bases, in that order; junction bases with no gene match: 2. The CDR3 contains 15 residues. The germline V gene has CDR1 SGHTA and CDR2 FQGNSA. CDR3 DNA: TGTGCCAGCAGCTCACTAGCGGGATACACCGGGGAGCTGTTTTTT. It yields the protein CASSSLAGYTGELFF.

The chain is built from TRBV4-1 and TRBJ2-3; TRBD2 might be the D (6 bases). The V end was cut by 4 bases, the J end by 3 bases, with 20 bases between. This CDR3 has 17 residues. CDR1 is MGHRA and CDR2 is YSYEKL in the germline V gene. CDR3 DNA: TGCGCCAGCAGCCCCGGACGGAAATGGGAGGTTACAGATACGCAGTATTTT. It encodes CASSPGRKWEVTDTQYF.

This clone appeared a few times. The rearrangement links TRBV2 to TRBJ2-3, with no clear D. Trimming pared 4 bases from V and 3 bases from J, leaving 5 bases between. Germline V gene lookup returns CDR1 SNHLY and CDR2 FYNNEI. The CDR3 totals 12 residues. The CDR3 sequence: CASSVETDTQYF. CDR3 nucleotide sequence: TGTGCCAGCAGTGTAGAAACAGATACGCAGTATTTT.

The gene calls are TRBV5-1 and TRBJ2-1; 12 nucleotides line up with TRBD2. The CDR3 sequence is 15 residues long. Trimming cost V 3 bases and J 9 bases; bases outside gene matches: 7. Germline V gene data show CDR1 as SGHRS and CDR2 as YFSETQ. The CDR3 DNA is TGCGCCAGCAGCTCCCGACTAGCGGGAGAGGGTGAGCAGTTCTTC. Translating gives CASSSRLAGEGEQFF.

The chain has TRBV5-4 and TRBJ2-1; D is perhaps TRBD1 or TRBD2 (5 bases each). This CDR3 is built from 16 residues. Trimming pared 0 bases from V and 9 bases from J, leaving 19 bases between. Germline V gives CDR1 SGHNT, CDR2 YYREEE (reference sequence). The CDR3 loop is CASSLEGFSAHSEQFF. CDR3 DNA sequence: TGTGCCAGCAGCTTGGAGGGGTTTAGCGCCCATAGTGAGCAGTTCTTC.

The CDR3 region is CASSLAGRGFNSPLHF. For the CDR3, the DNA is TGTGCCAGCAGCTTGGCCGGTCGGGGGTTTAATTCACCCCTCCACTTT. The rearrangement joins TRBV5-4 to TRBJ1-6; a possible D gene is TRBD1 (5 bases). There are 16 residues in the CDR3. The germline CDR1 and CDR2 sequences are SGHNT and YYREEE (reference sequence). V was cut by 0 bases and J by 6 bases, with 13 bases left in between.

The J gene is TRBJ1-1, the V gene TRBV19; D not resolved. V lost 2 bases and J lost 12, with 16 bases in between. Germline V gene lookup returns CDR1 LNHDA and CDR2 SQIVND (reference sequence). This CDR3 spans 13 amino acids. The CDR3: CASSIPPSRGTFF. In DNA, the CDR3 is TGTGCCAGTAGTATACCCCCGTCTAGAGGAACTTTCTTT. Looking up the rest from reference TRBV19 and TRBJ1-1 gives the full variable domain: DGGITQSPKYLFRKEGQNVTLSCEQNLNHDAMYWYRQDPGQGLRLIYYSQIVNDFQKGDIAEGYSVSREKKESFPLTVTSAQKNPTAFYLCASSIPPSRGTFFGQGTRLTVV.